This T cell receptor (beta chain) was sequenced during a study of a mutant IDH1 vaccine in newly diagnosed glioma. With V trimmed by 8 bases and J by 2 bases, 7 bases remained unmatched. The CDR3 is 14 residues long. The V gene's germline CDR1 is MNHEY and CDR2 SMNVEV (reference sequence). General study points: No link was apparently found between pseudoprogression and changes in top peripheral T cell clonotypes.

Time point indicated: week 47, end of study. A single vaccine dose contained 300 ug of mutant IDH1 20-mer peptide, and topical imiquimod was used with it. The astrocytomas were IDH1-mutant, ATRX-negative, and WHO grade 3 or 4. On this clone: The target antigen is unknown.

Only in-frame clones appear in the TCRdb table, and some are missing; sequencing was by immunoSEQ multiplex PCR. Among about 62,000 clones listed, roughly four fifths were seen once. The genes are TRBV27 and TRBJ2-3; 7 nucleotides align to TRBD2. Source: PBMCs, taken from a glioma patient whose treatment included an IDH1 peptide vaccine. This clonotype originated in a young man with glioma. The CDR3 protein is CASAPGLTTDTQYF. In nucleotides, the CDR3 is TGTGCCAGCGCGCCGGGACTAACCACAGATACGCAGTATTTT.